This passage covers 5 T cell receptor beta chains from one sample sequenced in a study of cytomegalovirus exposure and HLA in healthy donors. This PCR relied on a set of 60 Vbeta primers and 13 Jbeta primers. Method: immunoSEQ multiplex PCR; TCRdb's copy keeps in-frame clones and lacks some. The data contain 150,000 to 170,000 clones, around 81% of them seen just once; the ten biggest clones take up around 6%. The specimen was PBMCs. These receptors originate from a woman in her thirties or forties in good health and CMV-seropositive.

This clone showed up just once. This rearrangement joins TRBV5-6 to TRBJ1-1, with D maybe TRBD1 (6 bases). Deletions cut 4 bases from V and 6 bases from J, with 13 bases between. There are 13 residues in the CDR3. Per the germline V gene, CDR1 is SGHDT and CDR2 is YYEEEE. CDR3 bases: TGTGCCAGCAGCAGTACAGGGACGGCTGAAGCTTTCTTT. Translation gives CASSSTGTAEAFF.

This clone was detected only once. The rearrangement uses TRBV27 and TRBJ1-2, with D possibly TRBD1 on 5 matching bases. The CDR3 contains 14 residues. V gave up 3 bases and J gave up 4 bases, with 12 bases separating them. Germline assignment: CDR1 MNHEY and CDR2 SMNVEV (reference sequence). DNA of the CDR3: TGTGCCAGCAGTTTCGGGGGAGGCGGCTATGGCTACACCTTC. Translated: CASSFGGGGYGYTF.

J is TRBJ2-7 and V is TRBV27, with D unresolved. Per germline, CDR1 MNHEY and CDR2 SMNVEV (reference sequence). The CDR3 loop spans 19 amino acids. V was shortened by 2 bases and J by 3 bases, with 26 bases between the two germline ends. The CDR3 DNA follows: TGTGCCAGCAGTTTACGTGGGCAGGCCTCTCTTTCCCTGCTCTACGAGCAGTACTTC. The encoded protein is CASSLRGQASLSLLYEQYF.

The V call is TRBV4-1, the J call TRBJ2-1; 10 bases line up with TRBD2. V shed 0 bases, J shed 7 bases, and the junction held 9 bases outside the gene matches. This CDR3 spans 17 amino acids. Germline CDR1 MGHRA, CDR2 YSYEKL. The CDR3 DNA reads as TGCGCCAGCAGCCAAGATGGGAGCGGGAGGGTGCGGAATGAGCAGTTCTTC. Translating gives CASSQDGSGRVRNEQFF.

The chain carries TRBV6-5 and TRBJ2-1; 7 bases line up with TRBD1. The germline V gene encodes CDR1 MNHEY and CDR2 SVGAGI. V shed 5 bases, J shed 9 bases, and the junction held 7 bases outside the gene matches. CDR3 length: 13 residues. CDR3 nucleotides: TGTGCCAGCAGTCAAGACAGGGTCGGTGAGCAGTTCTTC. It specifies CASSQDRVGEQFF.